The 11 T cell receptor beta chains presented below share a single source sample, sequenced in a study of cytomegalovirus exposure and HLA in healthy donors. The data were produced by immunoSEQ multiplex PCR, yet TCRdb's version contains in-frame clones alone and is incomplete. The table records roughly 73,000 clones, 85% to 95% of them present only once. Sequenced sample: PBMCs. These receptors were obtained from a man between 18 and 29 years old in good health and CMV-seronegative.

V and J are TRBV19 and TRBJ1-5; 9 nucleotides agree with TRBD1. Germline-derived CDR1 and CDR2 are LNHDA and SQIVND (reference sequence). This CDR3 contains 16 residues. Germline trimming cut 7 bases from V and 4 bases from J; bases unmatched to any gene: 11. The CDR3 loop is CASIGRSGTGNQPQHF. The CDR3 DNA is TGTGCCAGTATAGGGAGATCCGGGACAGGGAATCAGCCCCAGCATTTT.

The chain couples TRBV29-1 to TRBJ1-3; TRBD1 agrees at 8 bases. CDR1 is SQVTM, CDR2 ANQGSEA, per germline. The J segment lost 2 bases and the V segment lost 6 bases, leaving 6 bases of the junction unmatched. The CDR3 is 14 amino acids. For the CDR3, the DNA is TGCAGCGTGCCAGGACAGGGTCCTGGAAACACCATATATTTT. This translates into CSVPGQGPGNTIYF.

In its sample, this clone was seen once. The gene calls are TRBV7-8 and TRBJ2-2, with TRBD2 as a possible D gene (6 bases). Trimming cost V 1 base and J 3 bases, with 18 bases left between them. The germline V gene has CDR1 SGHVS and CDR2 FQNEAQ. The CDR3 loop spans 18 amino acids. This CDR3 reads CASSLDHRWGVYTGELFF. Here the CDR3 DNA reads TGTGCCAGCAGCTTAGACCATAGATGGGGGGTTTACACCGGGGAGCTGTTTTTT.

This clone was seen just once. The J gene is TRBJ2-1, the V gene TRBV7-2; 7 bases map to TRBD1. Germline CDR1 is SGHTA and CDR2 is FQGNSA. V lost 3 bases to trimming and J lost 2 bases; unmatched junction nucleotides: 4. The CDR3 sequence is 15 residues long. The CDR3 region is CASSLQGVTYNEQFF. DNA of the CDR3: TGTGCCAGCAGCTTGCAGGGGGTTACCTACAATGAGCAGTTCTTC. Complete variable domain (other parts from reference TRBV7-2 and TRBJ2-1): GAGVSQSPSNKVTEKGKDVELRCDPISGHTALYWYRQSLGQGLEFLIYFQGNSAPDKSGLPSDRFSAERTGGSVSTLTIQRTQQEDSAVYLCASSLQGVTYNEQFFGPGTRLTVL.

The chain couples TRBV7-2 to TRBJ1-1, with D unclear. The germline V gene has CDR1 SGHTA and CDR2 FQGNSA. The V and J ends lost 5 bases and 0 bases respectively, with 7 bases between them. The CDR3 covers 13 residues. The CDR3 nucleotides read TGTGCCAGCAGCCGACAATTGAACACTGAAGCTTTCTTT. Protein: CASSRQLNTEAFF.

CDR3 nucleotide sequence: TGTGCCAGCACCAACCCCGGGGGACGAATTGGAAACACCATATATTTT. Translated, it gives CASTNPGGRIGNTIYF. The V gene is TRBV28, the J gene TRBJ1-3; perhaps TRBD1 as D (5 bases). Germline loops: CDR1 MDHEN, CDR2 SYDVKM. CDR3 length equals 16 residues. Trimming took off 7 bases at V and 3 bases at J, with 19 bases between the two ends.

The chain couples TRBV28 to TRBJ2-7; 10 bases map to TRBD1. CDR3 length equals 14 residues. With 3 bases clipped from V and 5 bases from J, the junction kept 4 bases outside the gene matches. Germline CDR1 and CDR2: MDHEN and SYDVKM. As DNA, the CDR3 is TGTGCCAGCAGTTTGGGACAGGGGAACCACGAGCAGTACTTC. Translated, it gives CASSLGQGNHEQYF.

The gene calls are TRBV28 and TRBJ1-5; D unresolved. V was pared by 5 bases and J by 4 bases, with 6 bases between. The germline gives CDR1 MDHEN, CDR2 SYDVKM. The CDR3 length is 12 residues. This CDR3 is CASSPQNQPQHF. For the CDR3, the DNA is TGTGCCAGCAGTCCACAGAATCAGCCCCAGCATTTT.

Points on this clone: Additional DNA sequences in this sample encode the identical CDR3. The V and J genes are TRBV19 and TRBJ2-3; a possible D gene is TRBD1 (6 bases). This CDR3 contains 15 residues. Trimming shortened V by 5 bases and J by 1 base, and 13 bases separated the two germline ends. The germline CDR1 and CDR2 sequences are LNHDA and SQIVND (reference sequence). CDR3 protein: CASSPRRQGTDTQYF. The CDR3 coding sequence is TGTGCCAGTAGTCCCCGGAGACAGGGCACAGATACGCAGTATTTT.

In DNA, the CDR3 is TGTGCCAGCAGCGACGGGACTAGCGGGGGGGCTGAAGATGAGCAGTTCTTC. Protein product: CASSDGTSGGAEDEQFF. This rearrangement joins TRBV9 to TRBJ2-1, with TRBD2 matching 16 bases. This CDR3 comprises 17 residues. Germline CDR1 SGDLS, CDR2 YYNGEE. The V and J ends lost 3 bases and 8 bases, in that order; junction bases with no gene match: 8. Full variable domain (remainder filled in from reference TRBV9 and TRBJ2-1): DSGVTQTPKHLITATGQRVTLRCSPRSGDLSVYWYQQSLDQGLQFLIQYYNGEERAKGNILERFSAQQFPDLHSELNLSSLELGDSALYFCASSDGTSGGAEDEQFFGPGTRLTVL.

The chain uses TRBV19 and TRBJ1-1, with 7 bases fitting TRBD1. V lost 2 bases, J lost 0 bases, and 6 bases stayed unmatched. Looked up from germline, CDR1 is LNHDA and CDR2 is SQIVND (reference sequence). The CDR3 is 16 amino acids. The CDR3 bases are TGTGCCAGTAGTATAAGATCCGGGACAGTGAACACTGAAGCTTTCTTT. Translating it yields CASSIRSGTVNTEAFF.